This TCR beta chain stems from a study of T cell repertoires in cytomegalovirus infection. Study-level background: Public TCR beta signatures indicated both CMV infection and matching HLA type.

V was pared by 4 bases and J by 3 bases, with 13 bases between. CDR3 length equals 14 residues. TCRdb used MiXCR to reprocess the reads, holding one entry per CDR3 protein. The sample contains some 300,000 distinct CDR3 sequences, roughly 16% of which appear only once. Notes on the study in general: Adding up the frequency of public TCR beta families identified people who carried CMV plus the relevant HLA. CMV-specific TCR beta clonotypes restricted by HLA-C were the ones dominating the ex vivo response.

This clonotype was picked up a small number of times. Its antigen is still unknown. The rearrangement links TRBV12-3 or TRBV12-4 to TRBJ2-7; D remains unclear. The source of this sequence is a human donor in good health (CMV status not recorded). Some clones in this sample may be carry-over from other donors' samples. Material: PBMCs. This CDR3 is CASSSAEALYEQYF. CDR3 nucleotide sequence: TGTGCCAGCAGTTCTGCCGAGGCCCTCTACGAGCAGTACTTC.